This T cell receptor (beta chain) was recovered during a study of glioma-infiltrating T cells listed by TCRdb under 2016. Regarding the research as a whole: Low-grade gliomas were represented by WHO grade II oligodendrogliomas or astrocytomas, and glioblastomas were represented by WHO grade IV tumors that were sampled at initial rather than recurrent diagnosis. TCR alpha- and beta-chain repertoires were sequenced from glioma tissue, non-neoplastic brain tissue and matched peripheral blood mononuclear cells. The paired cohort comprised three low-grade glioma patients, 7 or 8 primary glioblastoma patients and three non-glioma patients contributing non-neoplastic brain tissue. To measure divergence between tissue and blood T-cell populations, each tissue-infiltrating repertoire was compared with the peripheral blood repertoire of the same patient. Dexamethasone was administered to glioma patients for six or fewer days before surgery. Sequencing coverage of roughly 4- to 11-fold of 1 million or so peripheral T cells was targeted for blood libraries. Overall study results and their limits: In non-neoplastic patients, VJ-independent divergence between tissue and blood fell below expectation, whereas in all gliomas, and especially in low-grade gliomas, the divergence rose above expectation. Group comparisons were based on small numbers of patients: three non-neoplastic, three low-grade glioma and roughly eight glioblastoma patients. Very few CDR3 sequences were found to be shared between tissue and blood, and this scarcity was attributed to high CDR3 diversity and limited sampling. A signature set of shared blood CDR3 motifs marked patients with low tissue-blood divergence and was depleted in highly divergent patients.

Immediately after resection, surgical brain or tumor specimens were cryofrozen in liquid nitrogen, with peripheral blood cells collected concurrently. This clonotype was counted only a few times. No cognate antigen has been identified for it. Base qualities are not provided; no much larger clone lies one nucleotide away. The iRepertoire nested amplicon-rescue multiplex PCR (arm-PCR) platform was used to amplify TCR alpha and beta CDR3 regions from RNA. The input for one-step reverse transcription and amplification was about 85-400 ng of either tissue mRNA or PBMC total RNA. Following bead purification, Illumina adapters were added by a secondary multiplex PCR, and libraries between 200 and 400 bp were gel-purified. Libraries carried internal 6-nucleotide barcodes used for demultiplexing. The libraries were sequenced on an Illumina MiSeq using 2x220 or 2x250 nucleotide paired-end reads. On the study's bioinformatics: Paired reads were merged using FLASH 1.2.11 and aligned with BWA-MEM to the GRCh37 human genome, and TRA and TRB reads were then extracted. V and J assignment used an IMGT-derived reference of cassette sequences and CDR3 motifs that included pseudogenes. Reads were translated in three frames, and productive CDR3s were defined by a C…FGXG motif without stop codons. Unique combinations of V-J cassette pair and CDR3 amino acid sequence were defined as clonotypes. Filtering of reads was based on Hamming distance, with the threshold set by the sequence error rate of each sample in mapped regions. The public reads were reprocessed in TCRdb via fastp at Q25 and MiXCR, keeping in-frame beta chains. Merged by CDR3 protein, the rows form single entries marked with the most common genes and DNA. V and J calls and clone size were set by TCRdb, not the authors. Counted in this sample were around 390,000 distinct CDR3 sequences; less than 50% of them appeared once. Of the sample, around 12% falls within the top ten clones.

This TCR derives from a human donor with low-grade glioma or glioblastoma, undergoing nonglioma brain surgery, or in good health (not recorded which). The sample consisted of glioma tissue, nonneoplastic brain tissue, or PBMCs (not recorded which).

The DNA sequence is TGTGCCGGGACAGGGGGAGAGACCCAGTACTTC. Its translation is CAGTGGETQYF. The chain joins TRBV2 to TRBJ2-5, with TRBD1 identical over 11 junction bases. The germline V gene encodes CDR1 SNHLY and CDR2 FYNNEI. At the junction V is shortened by 11 bases and J by 4 bases; bases outside the gene matches: 0. The CDR3 measures 11 amino acids from cysteine to phenylalanine. The sequence is cut down to CDR3 DNA, 33 bases in frame from base 1.